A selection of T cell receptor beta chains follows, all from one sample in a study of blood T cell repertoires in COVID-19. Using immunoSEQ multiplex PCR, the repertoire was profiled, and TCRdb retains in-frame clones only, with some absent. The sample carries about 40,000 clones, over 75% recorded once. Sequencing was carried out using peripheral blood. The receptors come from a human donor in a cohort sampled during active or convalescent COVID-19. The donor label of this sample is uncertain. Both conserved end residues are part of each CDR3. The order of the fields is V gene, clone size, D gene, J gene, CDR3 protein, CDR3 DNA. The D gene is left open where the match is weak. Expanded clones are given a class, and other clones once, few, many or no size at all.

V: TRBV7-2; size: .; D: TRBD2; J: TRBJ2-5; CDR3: CASSPGTRWETQYF; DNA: TGTGCCAGCAGCCCCGGGACTAGATGGGAGACCCAGTACTTC
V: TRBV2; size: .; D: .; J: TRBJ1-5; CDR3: CASSYIDQPQHF; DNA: TGTGCCAGCAGTTACATCGATCAGCCCCAGCATTTT
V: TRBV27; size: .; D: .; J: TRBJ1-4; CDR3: CASSERTANEKLFF; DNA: TGTGCCAGCAGTGAAAGGACAGCTAATGAAAAACTGTTTTTT
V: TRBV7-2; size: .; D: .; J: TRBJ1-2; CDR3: CASSLGGREGYTF; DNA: TGTGCCAGCAGCTTAGGGGGTCGGGAGGGCTACACCTTC
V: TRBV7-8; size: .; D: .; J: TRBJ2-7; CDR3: CASSFASYNEQYF; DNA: TGTGCCAGCAGCTTTGCTAGCTATAACGAGCAGTACTTC
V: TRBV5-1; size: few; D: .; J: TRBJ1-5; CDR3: CASSLGPDRDQPQHF; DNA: TGCGCCAGCAGCTTGGGTCCTGACAGAGACCAGCCCCAGCATTTT
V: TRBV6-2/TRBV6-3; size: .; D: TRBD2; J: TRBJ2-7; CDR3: CASSYVRGRYEQYF; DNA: TGTGCCAGCAGTTACGTGCGGGGGAGGTACGAGCAGTACTTC
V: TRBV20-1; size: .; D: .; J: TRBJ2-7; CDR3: CSASPGGIALREQYF; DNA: TGCAGTGCTAGTCCCGGAGGGATAGCATTACGCGAGCAGTACTTC
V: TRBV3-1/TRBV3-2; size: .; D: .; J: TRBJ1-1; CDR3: CASSQGGQRDEAFF; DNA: TGTGCCAGCAGCCAAGGAGGGCAGAGGGATGAAGCTTTCTTT
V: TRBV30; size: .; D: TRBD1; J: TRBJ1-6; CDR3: CAWSRRTGGDSPLHF; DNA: TGTGCCTGGAGTCGGCGGACAGGGGGGGATTCACCCCTCCACTTT
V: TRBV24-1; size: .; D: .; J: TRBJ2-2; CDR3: CATSLGPGELFF; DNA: TGTGCCACCAGTCTGGGGCCCGGGGAGCTGTTTTTT
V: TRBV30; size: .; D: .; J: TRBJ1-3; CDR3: CAWSVARGTIYF; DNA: TGTGCCTGGAGTGTAGCCCGGGGCACCATATATTTT
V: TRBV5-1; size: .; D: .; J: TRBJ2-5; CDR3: CASSLGGGTQETQYF; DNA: TGCGCCAGCAGCTTGGGGGGCGGCACCCAAGAGACCCAGTACTTC
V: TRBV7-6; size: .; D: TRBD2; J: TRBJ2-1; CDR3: CASSLRAGGEDEQFF; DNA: TGTGCCAGCAGCTTACGAGCGGGAGGAGAGGATGAGCAGTTCTTC
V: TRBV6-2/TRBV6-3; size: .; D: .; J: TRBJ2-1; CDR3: CASSFYVTGSNEQFF; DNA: TGTGCCAGCAGCTTTTACGTAACAGGGAGCAATGAGCAGTTCTTC
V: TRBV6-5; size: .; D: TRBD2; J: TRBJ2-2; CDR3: CASKTGLASGELFF; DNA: TGTGCCAGCAAAACGGGACTAGCTAGTGGGGAGCTGTTTTTT
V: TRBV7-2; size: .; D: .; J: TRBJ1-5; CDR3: CASSLVKGQGQPQHF; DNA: TGTGCCAGCAGCTTAGTCAAGGGGCAGGGACAGCCCCAGCATTTT
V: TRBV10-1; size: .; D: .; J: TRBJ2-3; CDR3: CASTEGSTDTQYF; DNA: TGCGCCAGCACGGAGGGGAGCACAGATACGCAGTATTTT
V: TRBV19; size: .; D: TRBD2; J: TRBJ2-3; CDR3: CASSTSGFTDTQYF; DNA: TGTGCCAGTAGCACTAGCGGGTTCACAGATACGCAGTATTTT
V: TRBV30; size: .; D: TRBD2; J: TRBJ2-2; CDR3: CAWSVDRTSGYTGELFF; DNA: TGTGCCTGGAGTGTCGACAGGACTAGCGGTTACACCGGGGAGCTGTTTTTT
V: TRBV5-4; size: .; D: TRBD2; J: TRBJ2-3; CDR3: CASSSQLAGGTSTDTQYF; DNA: TGTGCCAGCAGCTCCCAACTAGCGGGAGGAACTAGCACAGATACGCAGTATTTT
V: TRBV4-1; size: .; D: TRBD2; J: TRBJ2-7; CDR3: CASSQLTGTTYEQYF; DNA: TGCGCCAGCAGCCAATTAACCGGGACTACCTACGAGCAGTACTTC
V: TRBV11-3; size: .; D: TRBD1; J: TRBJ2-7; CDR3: CASSSGTDFYEQYF; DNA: TGTGCCAGCAGCTCCGGGACAGACTTTTACGAGCAGTACTTC
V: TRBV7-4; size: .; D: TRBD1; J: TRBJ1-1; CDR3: CASSSGLQGAGTEAFF; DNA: TGTGCCAGCAGCTCCGGATTACAGGGGGCGGGGACTGAAGCTTTCTTT
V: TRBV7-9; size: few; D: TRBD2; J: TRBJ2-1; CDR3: CASSPGLAGGKGEQFF; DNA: TGTGCCAGCAGCCCTGGACTAGCGGGAGGAAAGGGTGAGCAGTTCTTC
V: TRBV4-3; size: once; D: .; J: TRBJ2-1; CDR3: CASSQDLPRGEYNEQFF; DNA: TGCGCCAGCAGCCAAGATCTCCCCAGGGGCGAGTACAATGAGCAGTTCTTC
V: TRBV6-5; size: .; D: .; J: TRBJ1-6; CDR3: CASSPQGNSPLHF; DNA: TGTGCCAGCAGTCCGCAGGGAAATTCACCCCTCCACTTT
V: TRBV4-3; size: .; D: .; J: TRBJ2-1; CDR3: CASSQISERYNEQFF; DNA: TGCGCCAGCAGCCAGATTAGCGAGCGATACAATGAGCAGTTCTTC
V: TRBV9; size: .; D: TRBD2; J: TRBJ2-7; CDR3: CASSPRGLAEFEQYF; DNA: TGTGCCAGCAGCCCCCGGGGACTAGCGGAGTTCGAGCAGTACTTC
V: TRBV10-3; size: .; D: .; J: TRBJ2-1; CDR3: CATSGETGYNEQFF; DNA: TGTGCCACCAGTGGTGAGACGGGCTACAATGAGCAGTTCTTC
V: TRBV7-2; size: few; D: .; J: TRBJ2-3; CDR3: CASSLGAGWGGRDTQYF; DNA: TGTGCCAGCAGCTTAGGAGCGGGCTGGGGGGGGCGAGATACGCAGTATTTT
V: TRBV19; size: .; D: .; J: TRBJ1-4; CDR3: CASSISRSGEKLFF; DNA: TGTGCCAGTAGTATATCCCGGTCTGGTGAAAAACTGTTTTTT
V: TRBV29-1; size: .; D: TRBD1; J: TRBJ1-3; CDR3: CSAGQGSTNTIYF; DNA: TGCAGCGCCGGACAGGGTTCGACCAACACCATATATTTT
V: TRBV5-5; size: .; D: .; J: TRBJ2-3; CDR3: CASSSRSGTDTQYF; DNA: TGTGCCAGCAGCTCCCGCTCCGGGACAGATACGCAGTATTTT
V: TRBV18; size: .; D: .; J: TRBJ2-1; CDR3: CASSPTRGSSYNEQFF; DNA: TGTGCCAGCTCACCAACCCGAGGGAGCTCCTACAATGAGCAGTTCTTC
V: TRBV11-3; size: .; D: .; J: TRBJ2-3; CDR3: CASSQDHRGAVWHADTQYF; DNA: TGTGCCAGCAGCCAAGATCACCGGGGGGCAGTCTGGCACGCAGATACGCAGTATTTT
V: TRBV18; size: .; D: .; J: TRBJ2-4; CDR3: CASSPLGDIQYF; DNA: TGTGCCAGCTCACCACTAGGAGACATTCAGTACTTC
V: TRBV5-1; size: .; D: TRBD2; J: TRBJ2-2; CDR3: CASSNLASGSTGELFF; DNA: TGCGCCAGCAGTAACCTGGCTAGCGGTTCTACCGGGGAGCTGTTTTTT
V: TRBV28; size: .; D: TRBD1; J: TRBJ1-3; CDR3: CASTRDRVGNTIYF; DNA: TGTGCCAGCACTAGGGACAGGGTTGGAAACACCATATATTTT
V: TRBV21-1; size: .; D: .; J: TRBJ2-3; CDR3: CASGERGHKYTDTQYF; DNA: TGTGCCAGCGGGGAGCGGGGTCATAAATACACAGATACGCAGTATTTT
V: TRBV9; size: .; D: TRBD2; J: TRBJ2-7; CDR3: CASSPRGASGRAGQYF; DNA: TGTGCCAGCAGCCCGCGAGGGGCTAGCGGGAGGGCAGGGCAGTACTTC
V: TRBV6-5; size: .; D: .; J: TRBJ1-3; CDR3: CATQDNSGNTIYF; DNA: TGTGCCACCCAGGACAACTCTGGAAACACCATATATTTT
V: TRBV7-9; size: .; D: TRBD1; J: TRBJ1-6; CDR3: CASRSTGSSYNSPLHF; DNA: TGTGCCAGCAGGTCGACAGGGAGCTCCTATAATTCACCCCTCCACTTT
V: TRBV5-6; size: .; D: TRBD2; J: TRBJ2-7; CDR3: CASTPGGGRSYEQYF; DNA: TGTGCCAGCACCCCGGGTGGCGGGAGGAGCTACGAGCAGTACTTC
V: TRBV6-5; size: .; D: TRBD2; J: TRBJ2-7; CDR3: CAARGVTYEQYF; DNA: TGTGCCGCCCGGGGGGTTACCTACGAGCAGTACTTC
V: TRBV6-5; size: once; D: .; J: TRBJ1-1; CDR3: CASSFSGLNTEAFF; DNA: TGTGCCAGCAGTTTTTCAGGGTTGAACACTGAAGCTTTCTTT
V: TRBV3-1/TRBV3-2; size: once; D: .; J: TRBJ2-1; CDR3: CASSQDVSSLYRFF; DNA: TGTGCCAGCAGCCAAGATGTATCCTCCCTTTATCGGTTCTTC
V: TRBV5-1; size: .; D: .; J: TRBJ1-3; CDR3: CASSGGSPGNTIYF; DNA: TGCGCCAGCAGTGGAGGAAGTCCTGGAAACACCATATATTTT
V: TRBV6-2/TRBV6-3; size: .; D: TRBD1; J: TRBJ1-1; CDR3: CASSPPSGQGTAFF; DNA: TGTGCCAGCAGTCCCCCCTCGGGACAGGGTACAGCTTTCTTT
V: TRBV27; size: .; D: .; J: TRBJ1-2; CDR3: CASSLSWQGGGYTF; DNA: TGTGCCAGCAGTTTATCGTGGCAGGGTGGAGGCTACACCTTC
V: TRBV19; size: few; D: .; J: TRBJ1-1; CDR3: CASISGGGTEAFF; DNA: TGTGCCAGTATCTCGGGGGGAGGCACTGAAGCTTTCTTT
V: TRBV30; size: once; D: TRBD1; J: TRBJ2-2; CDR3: CAWSRDRDGGELFF; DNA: TGTGCCTGGAGCCGGGACAGGGATGGCGGGGAGCTGTTTTTT
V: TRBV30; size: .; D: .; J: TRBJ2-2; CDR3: CAWSRSGELFF; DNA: TGTGCCTGGTCCCGCAGCGGGGAGCTGTTTTTT
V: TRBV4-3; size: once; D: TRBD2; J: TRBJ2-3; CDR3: CASSHLTADWTSGRTTDTQYF; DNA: TGCGCCAGCAGCCACCTAACAGCGGACTGGACTAGCGGGAGGACGACAGATACGCAGTATTTT
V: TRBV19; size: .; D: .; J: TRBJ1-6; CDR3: CASSIGSASRSSPLHF; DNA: TGTGCCAGTAGTATAGGCTCCGCGTCACGGAGTTCACCCCTCCACTTT